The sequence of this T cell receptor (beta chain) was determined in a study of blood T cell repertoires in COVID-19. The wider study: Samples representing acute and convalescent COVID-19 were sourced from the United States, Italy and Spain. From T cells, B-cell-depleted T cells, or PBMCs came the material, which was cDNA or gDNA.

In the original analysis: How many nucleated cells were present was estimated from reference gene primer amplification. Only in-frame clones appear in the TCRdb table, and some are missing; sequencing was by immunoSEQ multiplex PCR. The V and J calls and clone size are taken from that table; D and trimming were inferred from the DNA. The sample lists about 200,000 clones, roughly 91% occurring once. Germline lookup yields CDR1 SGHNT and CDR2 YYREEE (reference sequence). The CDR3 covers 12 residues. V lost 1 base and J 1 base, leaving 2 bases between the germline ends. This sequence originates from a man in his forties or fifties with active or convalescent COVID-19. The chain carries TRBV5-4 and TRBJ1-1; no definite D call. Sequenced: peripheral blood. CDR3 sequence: CASSLQNTEAFF. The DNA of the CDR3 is TGTGCCAGCAGCTTGCAGAACACTGAAGCTTTCTTT.